Following are 15 T cell receptor beta chains from one sample sequenced in a study of blood T cell repertoires in COVID-19. Generated by immunoSEQ multiplex PCR, the TCRdb table keeps only in-frame clones and is missing some. The sample includes around 180,000 clones, about 84% of them seen just once. Sequencing used peripheral blood. These receptors came from a person between 65 and 79 years old with COVID-19, enrolled during active disease.

The count of this clone is one. The V and J genes are TRBV3-1 (or the pseudogene TRBV3-2) and TRBJ1-1, with 11 bases identical to TRBD1. The junction had 6 bases not matched to a gene; V was cut back by 0 bases and J by 3 bases. This CDR3 has 17 residues. Germline CDR1 and CDR2: LGHDT and YNNKEL (reference sequence). In nucleotides, the CDR3 is TGTGCCAGCAGCCAAGATAGGACAGGGGGCGTGTACACTGAAGCTTTCTTT. It translates to CASSQDRTGGVYTEAFF.

The chain employs TRBV30 and TRBJ2-7; 9 positions agree with TRBD1. V lost 3 bases and J lost 4; bases outside the gene matches: 4. This CDR3 has 13 residues. Looked up from germline, CDR1 is GTSNPN and CDR2 is SVGIG (reference sequence). CDR3 sequence reads: CAWRQGARYEQYF. The CDR3 DNA follows: TGTGCCTGGAGACAGGGGGCCAGGTACGAGCAGTACTTC.

The chain uses TRBV5-1 and TRBJ1-5; D might be TRBD1 (5 bases). Germline V CDR1 and CDR2: SGHRS, YFSETQ. V gave up 0 bases and J gave up 5 bases, with 12 bases separating them. The CDR3 is 15 amino acids. As DNA, the CDR3 is TGCGCCAGCAGCTTGGAAGGCAGGGAGGATCAGCCCCAGCATTTT. As protein: CASSLEGREDQPQHF.

V gene TRBV6-2 or TRBV6-3 combines with J gene TRBJ2-1, with TRBD2 matching over 12 bases. The ends lost 5 bases at V and 8 bases at J; junction bases unmatched: 10. The CDR3 is made up of 16 amino acids. Germline CDR1 is MNHEY and CDR2 is SVGEGT. CDR3 loop: CASSTQGLAGHYEQFF. CDR3 sequence (DNA): TGTGCCAGCAGTACACAAGGACTAGCGGGGCACTATGAGCAGTTCTTC.

This clone has just a few counts. This same CDR3 is encoded by further DNA sequences in the sample. The chain couples TRBV7-3 to TRBJ2-1, with TRBD2 matching 11 bases. The V gene's germline CDR1 is SGHTA and CDR2 FQGTGA. V dropped 5 bases and J dropped 4; count of bases not matched to a gene: 4. This CDR3 contains 15 residues. The CDR3, as DNA: TGTGCCAGCAGCCTAGCGGGGGGAACATACAATGAGCAGTTCTTC. This gives the protein CASSLAGGTYNEQFF.

The rearrangement links TRBV9 to TRBJ2-1, with D perhaps matching TRBD1 (6 bases). Germline CDR1 reads SGDLS; CDR2 reads YYNGEE. The germline V and J ends were trimmed by 0 bases and 6 bases, with 13 bases remaining between them. This CDR3 is 15 amino acids long. The CDR3 nucleotides are TGTGCCAGCAGCGTAGAGGGGGTCTCCAGCAATGAGCAGTTCTTC. Protein sequence: CASSVEGVSSNEQFF.

V and J are TRBV4-3 and TRBJ1-3; D is possibly TRBD1 (6 bases). The germline V gene has CDR1 LGHNA and CDR2 YSLEER. V was clipped by 0 bases and J by 8 bases, with 17 bases between them. The CDR3 loop spans 16 amino acids. CDR3 protein: CASSQDQGGRWDTIYF. The CDR3 DNA follows: TGCGCCAGCAGCCAAGATCAAGGGGGAAGATGGGACACCATATATTTT.

The table lists this clone with a few counts. This sequence joins TRBV11-2 and TRBJ1-1; perhaps TRBD1 as D (5 bases). The V gene's germline CDR1 is SGHAT and CDR2 FQNNGV. The CDR3 runs to 13 residues. The V and J ends lost 5 bases and 6 bases respectively, with 13 bases between them. The CDR3 is CASSRGQQSEAFF. In DNA, the CDR3 is TGTGCCAGCAGCCGCGGACAACAATCTGAAGCTTTCTTT. The whole variable domain, filled in from reference TRBV11-2 and TRBJ1-1, reads EAGVAQSPRYKIIEKRQSVAFWCNPISGHATLYWYQQILGQGPKLLIQFQNNGVVDDSQLPKDRFSAERLKGVDSTLKIQPAKLEDSAVYLCASSRGQQSEAFFGQGTRLTVV.

The CDR3 nucleotides are TGTGCCAGCAGTTCAGGAGGGGACTATGGCTACACCTTC. Translated: CASSSGGDYGYTF. The chain employs TRBV12-3 or TRBV12-4 and TRBJ1-2; tentatively, D is TRBD1 (5 bases). There are 13 residues in the CDR3. V shed 4 bases and J shed 3 bases, with 9 bases lying between them.

The chain carries TRBV7-8 and TRBJ2-7; 7 nucleotides align to TRBD2. Germline V gene sequence: CDR1 SGHVS, CDR2 FQNEAQ. The CDR3 has 15 residues. Trimming removed 2 bases from V and 2 bases from J; junction bases left unmatched: 6. The CDR3 region is CASSLRASGAYEQYF. CDR3 bases: TGTGCCAGCAGCTTAAGGGCTAGCGGCGCCTACGAGCAGTACTTC.

V is TRBV5-1 and J is TRBJ2-5; weak D call: TRBD2 (5 bases). Per germline, CDR1 SGHRS and CDR2 YFSETQ. V was trimmed by 1 base and J by 4 bases, leaving 8 bases between them. This CDR3 has 13 residues. DNA for the CDR3: TGCGCCAGCAGCTTGAGTCTAGCAGAGACCCAGTACTTC. This codes for CASSLSLAETQYF.

J is TRBJ1-6 and V is TRBV6-5; no firm D call. V shed 4 bases and J shed 8 bases, with 9 bases lying between them. Germline V gene data show CDR1 as MNHEY and CDR2 as SVGAGI. There are 13 residues in the CDR3. The CDR3 DNA is TGTGCCAGCAGTTCCTACCGGGATTCACCCCTCCACTTT. Protein: CASSSYRDSPLHF.

This clone was detected only a few times. The chain couples TRBV28 to TRBJ1-1, with D possibly matching TRBD1 (6 bases). The CDR3 has 16 residues. The V and J ends lost 3 bases and 4 bases respectively, with 18 bases between them. Germline V gives CDR1 MDHEN, CDR2 SYDVKM. The CDR3 nucleotides are TGTGCCAGCAGTTTCACACAGGGTGCCTGGGGCACTGAAGCTTTCTTT. Encoded protein: CASSFTQGAWGTEAFF.

The chain is built from TRBV3-1 (or the pseudogene TRBV3-2) and TRBJ2-2, with 8 bases lining up with TRBD2. V dropped 8 bases and J dropped 2; count of bases not matched to a gene: 10. The CDR3 runs 16 residues. Germline CDR1 LGHDT, CDR2 YNNKEL (reference sequence). DNA for the CDR3: TGTGCCAGCTCAGTTGCGGGGGGCTCTAACACCGGGGAGCTGTTTTTT. It encodes CASSVAGGSNTGELFF.

This rearrangement joins TRBV19 to TRBJ2-5, with TRBD1 as a possible D gene (5 bases). The CDR3 is made up of 13 amino acids. With 6 bases removed from V and 0 bases from J, the gap between germline ends came to 8 bases. Germline V CDR1 and CDR2: LNHDA, SQIVND (reference sequence). The CDR3 protein is CASSRTNQETQYF. CDR3 in DNA: TGTGCCAGTAGCCGGACAAACCAAGAGACCCAGTACTTC. The entire variable domain, with the rest obtained from reference TRBV19 and TRBJ2-5, is as follows: DGGITQSPKYLFRKEGQNVTLSCEQNLNHDAMYWYRQDPGQGLRLIYYSQIVNDFQKGDIAEGYSVSREKKESFPLTVTSAQKNPTAFYLCASSRTNQETQYFGPGTRLLVL.